A single sample is the source of the 12 T cell receptor beta chains below, sequenced in a study of graft-versus-host responses after intestinal transplantation. Their specific antigens are unknown. The repertoire was sequenced with immunoSEQ multiplex PCR; TCRdb's copy has only in-frame clones and lacks some. Here the sample spans about 120,000 clones, roughly nine tenths being singletons. This sample comprised unstimulated CD4+ T cells sorted from spleen or lymph node cells, obtained before intestinal transplant. Receptor source: a human donor who received an intestinal transplant.

The CDR3 reads CASSPSGQGYGYTF. DNA for the CDR3: TGTGCCAGCAGTCCCTCGGGACAGGGCTATGGCTACACCTTC. The rearrangement uses TRBV6-6 and TRBJ1-2; 9 nucleotides align to TRBD1. The CDR3 runs to 14 residues. Germline CDR1 is MNHNY and CDR2 is SVGAGI (reference sequence). V lost 5 bases to trimming and J lost 4 bases; unmatched junction nucleotides: 5.

This sequence joins TRBV2 and TRBJ1-2; TRBD1 is a possible D gene (5 bases). CDR1 and CDR2 (germline): SNHLY, FYNNEI. The ends were cut back, 2 bases at V and 1 base at J, with 11 bases in the middle. The CDR3 has 15 residues. This CDR3 is CASSERQGGNYGYTF. The CDR3 region has the DNA TGTGCCAGCAGTGAAAGGCAGGGCGGTAACTATGGCTACACCTTC.

This clone was counted a single time. The rearrangement links TRBV2 to TRBJ2-7; 7 bases fit TRBD1. The CDR3 contains 12 residues. CDR1 SNHLY and CDR2 FYNNEI come from the germline V gene. Germline trimming cut 7 bases from V and 3 bases from J; bases unmatched to any gene: 3. Here the CDR3 reads CASKSGGYEQYF. The CDR3 DNA follows: TGTGCCAGCAAGTCAGGGGGCTACGAGCAGTACTTC.

This chain joins TRBV6-5 and TRBJ2-7; 9 bases are shared with TRBD1. Germline V gene sequence: CDR1 MNHEY, CDR2 SVGAGI. V lost 2 bases to trimming and J lost 2 bases; unmatched junction nucleotides: 4. The length of the CDR3 is 15 residues. The CDR3 sequence is CASSYAGQGPYEQYF. The CDR3, as DNA: TGTGCCAGCAGTTACGCTGGACAGGGGCCCTACGAGCAGTACTTC.

The chain has TRBV6-1 and TRBJ2-1; the match to TRBD1 covers 7 bases. The CDR3 contains 13 residues. The J segment lost 5 bases and the V segment lost 7 bases, leaving 5 bases of the junction unmatched. Germline V gene lookup returns CDR1 MNHNS and CDR2 SASEGT. CDR3 residues: CASKTGSNNEQFF. The CDR3 coding sequence is TGTGCCAGCAAGACAGGGTCGAACAATGAGCAGTTCTTC.

The chain uses TRBV7-2 and TRBJ2-5; no firm D call. The DNA matches TRBJ2-7 better at its end, which makes the J call doubtful. The CDR3 has 13 residues. Germline V CDR1 and CDR2: SGHTA, FQGNSA. DNA for the CDR3: TGTGCCAGCAGCTTTTTTGAGTCGCGCGAGCAGTACTTC. Amino acids: CASSFFESREQYF.

The V call is TRBV5-1, the J call TRBJ2-7; TRBD1 aligns across 10 bases. CDR1 and CDR2 from the germline V gene are SGHRS and YFSETQ. The J segment lost 2 bases and the V segment lost 1 base, leaving 3 bases of the junction unmatched. CDR3 length equals 15 residues. The CDR3 here is CASSLLGTGAYEQYF. The CDR3 coding sequence is TGCGCCAGCAGCTTGCTTGGGACAGGGGCCTACGAGCAGTACTTC.

The chain carries TRBV13 and TRBJ1-2; D perhaps matches TRBD1 (5 bases). This CDR3 contains 15 residues. The germline V gene encodes CDR1 PRHDT and CDR2 FYEKMQ (reference sequence). Trimming removed 1 base at V and 0 bases at J, with 9 bases between. CDR3 coding DNA: TGTGCCAGCAGCTTAGCAGGGCCCCCTAACTATGGCTACACCTTC. Translation gives CASSLAGPPNYGYTF.

The gene calls are TRBV18 and TRBJ1-2; 9 nucleotides line up with TRBD1. CDR1 is KGHSH, CDR2 LQKENI, per germline. The CDR3 contains 17 residues. The trim removed 6 bases at V and 0 bases at J, leaving 11 bases unmatched. This chain's CDR3 is CASSFRDRVKTNYGYTF. CDR3 nucleotide sequence: TGTGCCAGCTCGTTCCGGGACAGGGTTAAGACTAACTATGGCTACACCTTC.

The chain links TRBV6-1 to TRBJ1-2; 7 bases fit TRBD1. J gave up 5 bases and V 2 bases, and 8 bases lay outside the gene matches. Per the germline V gene, CDR1 is MNHNS and CDR2 is SASEGT. This CDR3 contains 15 residues. The CDR3 sequence: CASSESPGGSYGYTF. The CDR3, as DNA: TGTGCCAGCAGTGAAAGTCCAGGGGGATCATATGGCTACACCTTC.

This sequence joins TRBV30 and TRBJ2-7, with TRBD2 as a possible D gene (5 bases). The CDR3 length is 13 residues. Between the trimmed V and J ends, which lost 4 bases and 3 bases, there was a span of 13 bases. Looked up from germline, CDR1 is GTSNPN and CDR2 is SVGIG (reference sequence). CDR3 sequence: CAWTRGNLYEQYF. The CDR3 DNA reads TGTGCCTGGACTCGGGGAAACCTCTACGAGCAGTACTTC. Supplemented by reference TRBV30 and TRBJ2-7, the full variable domain reads SQTIHQWPATLVQPVGSPLSLECTVEGTSNPNLYWYRQAAGRGLQLLFYSVGIGQISSEVPQNLSASRPQDRQFILSSKKLLLSDSGFYLCAWTRGNLYEQYFGPGTRLTVT.

The chain couples TRBV5-1 to TRBJ2-7; 7 bases agree with TRBD2. Germline V lookup: CDR1 SGHRS, CDR2 YFSETQ. This CDR3 contains 14 residues. V was clipped by 1 base and J by 2 bases; unmatched bases: 3. CDR3: CASSLPGGAYEQYF. CDR3 nucleotides: TGCGCCAGCAGCTTGCCGGGGGGAGCCTACGAGCAGTACTTC.